A single sample is the source of the 8 T cell receptor beta chains below, sequenced in a study of T-cell memory formation after mild COVID-19. TCRdb re-analysed the 5' RACE reads in MiXCR, keeping a single row per CDR3 protein. Of fewer than 700,000 distinct CDR3 sequences listed, less than 25% are singletons. What was sequenced was PBMCs or a T cell subset sorted from them (not recorded which). The receptors originated from an adult woman who had mild COVID-19 (a few samples of this study predate the infection). Cell type and time point are not known.

The genes are TRBV27 and TRBJ2-7, with 10 bases that match TRBD1. Germline-derived CDR1 and CDR2 are MNHEY and SMNVEV (reference sequence). The CDR3 extends over 14 amino acids. Trimming cost V 6 bases and J 5 bases; bases outside gene matches: 7. The CDR3 region has the DNA TGTGCCAGCAGAAAGACAGGGGGCTACCACGAGCAGTACTTC. Its protein product is CASRKTGGYHEQYF.

This chain connects TRBV7-2 to TRBJ1-6, with D uncertain. The CDR3 totals 14 residues. Trimming removed 6 bases at V and 8 bases at J, with 14 bases between. Germline V gives CDR1 SGHTA, CDR2 FQGNSA. The CDR3 nucleotides read TGTGCCAGCAGGGAAGTTTTCGGAGATTCACCCCTCCACTTT. Protein: CASREVFGDSPLHF.

This chain connects TRBV5-1 to TRBJ1-2, with a tentative D call TRBD1 (6 bases). Germline CDR1 reads SGHRS; CDR2 reads YFSETQ. V dropped 4 bases and J dropped 4 bases, with 20 bases sitting between them. This CDR3 region has 16 residues. Here the CDR3 DNA reads TGCGCCAGCAGCAAAGGCCGGGACACGGACGTCTATGGCTACACCTTC. It encodes CASSKGRDTDVYGYTF. Filled out from reference TRBV5-1 and TRBJ1-2, the complete variable domain reads KAGVTQTPRYLIKTRGQQVTLSCSPISGHRSVSWYQQTPGQGLQFLFEYFSETQRNKGNFPGRFSGRQFSNSRSEMNVSTLELGDSALYLCASSKGRDTDVYGYTFGSGTRLTVV.

The V gene is TRBV5-1, the J gene TRBJ2-1; 12 nucleotides agree with TRBD2. The germline gives CDR1 SGHRS, CDR2 YFSETQ. The CDR3 loop spans 17 amino acids. V was clipped by 0 bases and J by 2 bases; unmatched bases: 3. The CDR3 nucleotides read TGCGCCAGCAGCTTGGGACTAGCGGGAGTTGCCTACAATGAGCAGTTCTTC. As protein: CASSLGLAGVAYNEQFF.

This clonotype was recorded a few times. The chain combines TRBV20-1 with TRBJ2-1; the D call may be TRBD1 or TRBD2 (6 bases each). Germline V CDR1 and CDR2: DFQATT, SNEGSKA (reference sequence). V shed 6 bases and J shed 9 bases, with 18 bases lying between them. CDR3 size: 13 residues. The CDR3 spells CSAPAEGGSEQFF. The CDR3 region has the DNA TGCAGTGCCCCCGCGGAGGGGGGAAGTGAGCAGTTCTTC.

DNA for the CDR3: TGCGCCAGCAGCTACCATGAAGAGGGACCGGAGCTGTTTTTT. It translates to CASSYHEEGPELFF. The V and J genes are TRBV4-1 and TRBJ2-2; TRBD1 or TRBD2 may be the D gene (5 bases each). This CDR3 is 14 amino acids long. CDR1 is MGHRA, CDR2 YSYEKL, per germline. V lost 5 bases, J lost 10 bases, and 17 bases lay in between.

V usage is TRBV3-1 and J usage is TRBJ1-2, with 7 bases fitting TRBD1. The junction had 5 bases not matched to a gene; V was cut back by 2 bases and J by 8 bases. The germline V gene encodes CDR1 LGHDT and CDR2 YNNKEL (reference sequence). The CDR3 covers 13 residues. Here the CDR3 reads CASSQYRGSGYTF. Written as DNA, the CDR3 is TGTGCCAGCAGCCAATACAGGGGAAGCGGCTACACCTTC.

This clonotype has only a few counts. This chain links TRBV10-1 with TRBJ2-5, with D perhaps matching TRBD1 (6 bases). This CDR3 has 19 amino acids. Trimming left V 2 bases short and J 1 base short, with 23 bases between. CDR1 and CDR2 (germline): WNHNN, SYGVQD (reference sequence). The CDR3 coding sequence is TGCGCCAGCAGTGAGCCTCTAACGGACAGCCTTTCTGCCCAAGAGACCCAGTACTTC. Translation gives CASSEPLTDSLSAQETQYF.